One and the same sample provided the 26 T cell receptor beta chains below, sequenced in a study of read filtering for tumor transcriptome and immune sequencing. This library used around 400 ng RNA and molecular barcoded adaptors spanning alpha/delta and beta/gamma chains. Each CDR3 protein is one row after TCRdb ran MiXCR on the reads. Found here are approximately 90,000 distinct CDR3 sequences, over 9% of them singletons; the top ten hold under 15%. Sequenced: a population of CD138-negative cells sorted from bone marrow. These receptors were collected from a donor aged 40 or older with multiple myeloma.

In its sample, this clonotype was seen many times. The chain is built from TRBV6-6 and TRBJ2-5; no firm D call. Germline CDR1 MNHNY, CDR2 SVGAGI (reference sequence). This CDR3 contains 13 residues. Trimming removed 1 base from V and 9 bases from J, with 12 bases in between. The CDR3 sequence is CASSYWLVGSQYF. The CDR3 DNA reads as TGTGCCAGCAGTTACTGGCTAGTAGGGTCCCAGTACTTC.

Ten or more counts support this clonotype. V gene TRBV11-3 combines with J gene TRBJ1-3, with D hard to call. From germline, CDR1 is SGHNT and CDR2 YENEEA. The length of the CDR3 is 15 residues. Trimming took off 0 bases at V and 4 bases at J, with 10 bases between the two ends. CDR3 sequence reads: CASSLDSKTGNTIYF. The DNA for the CDR3 is TGTGCCAGCAGCTTAGATTCCAAAACAGGAAACACCATATATTTT.

This clonotype was detected a few times. This chain joins TRBV28 and TRBJ2-5; weak D call: TRBD2 (6 bases). Trimming took 8 bases from V and 7 from J, leaving 29 bases between them. This CDR3 contains 17 residues. CDR1 and CDR2 (germline): MDHEN, SYDVKM. This chain's CDR3 is CASAEAALVPLGGTQYF. The DNA for the CDR3 is TGTGCCAGCGCTGAAGCGGCACTCGTGCCGCTCGGGGGGACCCAGTACTTC.

Notes on this clonotype: A read error may explain this, as a much larger clone is one base away. This chain links TRBV7-3 with TRBJ2-5; D assignment may be TRBD1 or TRBD2 (5 bases each). V lost 3 bases and J lost 7, with 21 bases in between. This CDR3 comprises 16 residues. CDR1 and CDR2 from the germline V gene are SGHTA and FQGTGA. This CDR3 is CASSFTVGPPEGTQYF. As DNA, the CDR3 is TGTGCCAGCAGCTTCACTGTGGGACCCCCCGAAGGGACCCAGTACTTC.

Ten or more counts support this clonotype. The chain combines TRBV4-2 with TRBJ2-1; D is ambiguous. The CDR3 length is 14 residues. CDR1 and CDR2 from the germline V gene are LGHNA and YNFKEQ. V dropped 2 bases and J dropped 1 base, with 6 bases sitting between them. In DNA form, the CDR3 reads TGTGCCAGCAGCCAACAGACTTCCTACAATGAGCAGTTCTTC. Translating it yields CASSQQTSYNEQFF.

A word on this clonotype: A much bigger clone sits one base away, suggesting this may be a read error. The chain uses TRBV2 and TRBJ2-3, with unresolved D. Trimming removed 11 bases from V and 10 bases from J, with 16 bases in between. CDR1 SNHLY and CDR2 FYNNEI come from the germline V gene. CDR3 length equals 11 residues. In DNA form, the CDR3 reads TGTGCCTCCCAAAGGGCGGATGCGCAGTATTTT. This sequence encodes CASQRADAQYF.

Many counts were recorded for this clonotype. This chain uses TRBV25-1 with TRBJ2-1, with TRBD2 matching over 7 bases. CDR3 length equals 18 residues. V gave up 6 bases and J gave up 4 bases; unmatched junction bases: 18. Germline assignment: CDR1 MGHDK and CDR2 SYGVNS. CDR3: CASSPPPMAGGGYNEQFF. The CDR3 DNA is TGTGCCAGCAGCCCACCCCCTATGGCTGGGGGGGGGTACAATGAGCAGTTCTTC.

This clonotype was picked up many times. The chain combines TRBV11-2 with TRBJ2-7, with D tentatively TRBD1 (5 bases). Per the germline V gene, CDR1 is SGHAT and CDR2 is FQNNGV. Deletions cut 5 bases from V and 6 bases from J, with 14 bases between. This CDR3 region has 13 residues. The CDR3 reads CASSRGPAIEQYF. The CDR3 DNA sequence: TGTGCCAGCAGCAGGGGTCCCGCCATCGAGCAGTACTTC.

This clonotype was seen at least ten times. In DNA form, the CDR3 reads TGCGCCAGCCGGGGGGCCCCCGAAGGCGATACGCAGTATTTT. Amino acids: CASRGAPEGDTQYF. This chain connects TRBV5-1 to TRBJ2-3; weak D call: TRBD2 (7 bases). The V gene lost 7 bases and the J gene lost 6 bases, with 18 bases spanning the gap. Germline CDR1 SGHRS, CDR2 YFSETQ. The CDR3 runs to 14 residues.

There are many counts of this clonotype. The V and J genes are TRBV29-1 and TRBJ1-1; tentatively, D is TRBD1 (5 bases). Germline V gene data show CDR1 as SQVTM and CDR2 as ANQGSEA. This CDR3 has 14 amino acids. V was cut by 7 bases and J by 4 bases, with 19 bases left in between. The CDR3 nucleotides are TGCAGCGCCCAGAGAGGAGGGGAGGGCACTGAAGCTTTCTTT. Protein product: CSAQRGGEGTEAFF.

This clonotype was observed at least ten times. The chain has TRBV5-1 and TRBJ2-7; 10 nucleotides agree with TRBD1. Unmatched junction bases numbered 3, after V lost 4 bases and J lost 5 bases. CDR1 and CDR2 (germline): SGHRS, YFSETQ. The CDR3 spans 13 residues. In nucleotides, the CDR3 is TGCGCCAGCAGCCGGGACAGGGGCCACGAGCAGTACTTC. It specifies CASSRDRGHEQYF.

For this clonotype: One junction end disagrees with the germline gene, perhaps due to a read error. This chain joins TRBV5-1 and TRBJ2-3; D gene uncertain. The CDR3 runs to 14 residues. Germline lookup yields CDR1 SGHRS and CDR2 YFSETQ. CDR3 region: CASSLEAATDTQCF. In DNA, the CDR3 is TGCGCCAGCAGCTTGGAGGCGGCCACAGATACGCAGTGTTTT. Using reference TRBV5-1 and TRBJ2-3 for the parts outside the CDR3, the full variable domain is KAGVTQTPRYLIKTRGQQVTLSCSPISGHRSVSWYQQTPGQGLQFLFEYFSETQRNKGNFPGRFSGRQFSNSRSEMNVSTLELGDSALYLCASSLEAATDTQCFGPGTRLTVL.

This chain connects TRBV4-1 to TRBJ2-3, with D perhaps matching TRBD2 (6 bases). Germline values: CDR1 MGHRA, CDR2 YSYEKL. The V end lost 1 base, the J end lost 0 bases, and 11 bases lay between the germline ends. The CDR3 extends over 16 amino acids. CDR3 loop: CASSQGPGTSTDTQYF. Written as DNA, the CDR3 is TGCGCCAGCAGCCAAGGTCCAGGGACTAGCACAGATACGCAGTATTTT.

This clonotype was recorded many times. V gene TRBV6-2 or TRBV6-3 combines with J gene TRBJ2-1, with D perhaps TRBD2 (5 bases). The germline V gene has CDR1 MNHEY and CDR2 SVGEGT. Deletions cut 6 bases from V and 0 bases from J, with 9 bases between. This CDR3 has 14 amino acids. The CDR3 reads CASRDYSSYNEQFF. CDR3 sequence (DNA): TGTGCCAGCAGAGACTACAGCTCCTACAATGAGCAGTTCTTC.

This clonotype was detected a few times. The V call is TRBV2, the J call TRBJ2-3; perhaps TRBD2 as D (5 bases). Looked up from germline, CDR1 is SNHLY and CDR2 is FYNNEI. The CDR3 extends over 17 amino acids. Trimming took off 5 bases at V and 5 bases at J, with 23 bases between the two ends. The CDR3: CASSLQIGLLAGDTQYF. The CDR3 DNA reads TGTGCCAGCAGTTTGCAAATTGGGCTCCTAGCTGGAGATACGCAGTATTTT.

The chain is built from TRBV7-8 and TRBJ1-3; D remains unclear. The CDR3 has 18 amino acids. V shed 3 bases and J shed 0 bases, with 18 bases lying between them. The germline V gene has CDR1 SGHVS and CDR2 FQNEAQ. CDR3 sequence (DNA): TGTGCCAGCAGCTTTAGGTCCCCAGCGAAAGGCTCTGGAAACACCATATATTTT. It encodes CASSFRSPAKGSGNTIYF.

The CDR3 nucleotides read TGTGCCAGCAGCTATCAGGTGTTAGGGACGAGCACTGAAGCTTTCTTT. It encodes CASSYQVLGTSTEAFF. The rearrangement links TRBV7-8 to TRBJ1-1, with D perhaps matching TRBD1 (5 bases). Trimming took 4 bases from V and 4 from J, leaving 19 bases between them. Germline-derived CDR1 and CDR2 are SGHVS and FQNEAQ. This CDR3 is 16 amino acids long.

This clonotype was counted at least ten times. The chain employs TRBV19 and TRBJ2-4, with 8 bases identical to TRBD1. This CDR3 has 14 amino acids. Per the germline V gene, CDR1 is LNHDA and CDR2 is SQIVND (reference sequence). The junction had 7 bases not matched to a gene; V was cut back by 4 bases and J by 8 bases. CDR3 amino acids: CASSNGQGMDIQYF. The CDR3 DNA reads as TGTGCCAGTAGTAATGGACAGGGCATGGACATTCAGTACTTC.

This clonotype was seen many times. The gene calls are TRBV7-8 and TRBJ2-7; no clear D gene. Germline V gene data show CDR1 as SGHVS and CDR2 as FQNEAQ. Deletions cut 5 bases from V and 3 bases from J, with 14 bases between. The CDR3 extends over 14 amino acids. The CDR3 is CASSPGRDLYEQYF. For the CDR3, the DNA is TGTGCCAGCAGCCCGGGCCGCGACCTCTACGAGCAGTACTTC.

This clonotype was picked up many times. This rearrangement joins TRBV7-2 to TRBJ1-1; D gene uncertain. V lost 6 bases, J lost 0 bases, and 17 bases lay in between. Germline V gene lookup returns CDR1 SGHTA and CDR2 FQGNSA. The CDR3 sequence is 16 residues long. The CDR3 sequence: CASSWRQRGVNTEAFF. CDR3 sequence (DNA): TGTGCCAGCAGTTGGCGCCAGCGGGGAGTGAACACTGAAGCTTTCTTT.

There are many counts of this clonotype. The J gene is TRBJ2-7, the V gene TRBV28; D is ambiguous. CDR3 length: 14 amino acids. The V end lost 5 bases, the J end lost 8 bases, and 19 bases lay between the germline ends. The germline V gene has CDR1 MDHEN and CDR2 SYDVKM. The CDR3 loop reads CASSPPGPRHQQYF. CDR3 bases: TGTGCCAGCAGTCCCCCGGGCCCCCGCCATCAGCAGTACTTC.

This clonotype was recorded many times. This chain joins TRBV29-1 and TRBJ2-1, with 7 bases matching TRBD2. Looked up from germline, CDR1 is SQVTM and CDR2 is ANQGSEA. The CDR3 runs to 14 residues. The V and J ends lost 3 bases and 7 bases, in that order; junction bases with no gene match: 9. The CDR3 DNA follows: TGCAGCGTTGATTCCAGCGGGATTCTTAATGAGCAGTTCTTC. Translating it yields CSVDSSGILNEQFF.

This clonotype was observed many times. One end of the junction is discordant with germline, which a read error may explain. The chain joins TRBV28 to TRBJ2-3; 11 bases align to TRBD2. The germline V gene encodes CDR1 MDHEN and CDR2 SYDVKM. CDR3 length equals 16 residues. DNA for the CDR3: TGTGCCAGCAGTCCTCCGACTAGCGGGGATAGGGCCCCCCCGAATTTT. Protein product: CASSPPTSGDRAPPNF.

This clonotype occurred many times. This sequence joins TRBV6-2 or TRBV6-3 and TRBJ2-1; TRBD2 matches at 9 bases. In germline, CDR1 is MNHEY, CDR2 SVGEGT. V trimming: 4 bases; J trimming: 3 bases; junction bases outside the gene matches: 7. The CDR3 runs to 16 residues. This CDR3 is CASSLEGAGGYNEQFF. The CDR3 region has the DNA TGTGCCAGCAGTTTAGAAGGAGCGGGAGGCTACAATGAGCAGTTCTTC.

For this clonotype: This may be a read error, as it is one base from a much larger clone. This rearrangement joins TRBV30 to TRBJ2-2; TRBD2 matches 7 bases. The germline V gene encodes CDR1 GTSNPN and CDR2 SVGIG (reference sequence). V dropped 3 bases and J dropped 6; count of bases not matched to a gene: 10. The length of the CDR3 is 15 residues. CDR3 sequence: CAWSSCGGGSGELFF. The CDR3 DNA follows: TGTGCCTGGAGCTCCTGCGGGGGTGGATCCGGGGAGCTGTTTTTT.

Note on this clonotype: A much more abundant neighbour one base away suggests this may be a read error. Since the CDR3 does not end with the conserved phenylalanine or tryptophan, this likely comes from a read error. The chain uses TRBV6-5 and TRBJ2-7, with D perhaps TRBD1 (7 bases). Trimming stripped 5 bases from V and 3 bases from J, with 14 bases between. Germline V gene sequence: CDR1 MNHEY, CDR2 SVGAGI. CDR3 length equals 14 residues. The CDR3 coding sequence is TGTGCCAGCAGTATCCAGGGGGGAGGCTACGAGCAGTACTCC. Amino acids: CASSIQGGGYEQYS.